The clone carrying this TCR beta chain was seen more than once but under ten times. Its antigen is not known. These data come from a study of beta chain features in type 1 diabetes. Sorting based on CD45RO/CCR7/CD25/CD127/CD95/CD27 separated CD4+ naive, central memory, regulatory and stem cell-like memory cells. The CDR3 loop spans 12 amino acids. The V end lost 3 bases, the J end lost 6 bases, and 6 bases lay between the germline ends. Per the germline V gene, CDR1 is SGHVS and CDR2 is FNYEAQ. What was sequenced were expressed TCRB transcripts, since all of the isolated RNA had been reverse transcribed. Generated by immunoSEQ multiplex PCR, the TCRdb table keeps only in-frame clones and is missing some. The table records 500,000 to 800,000 clones, over 10% of them present only once. Broader study findings: In all four CD4+ subsets, TCRB CDR3 length was significantly, moderately reduced in type 1 diabetes. Patients showed naive, central memory and Treg TCRB repertoires that appeared more similar than those of healthy donors. Cells with high TCR expression could be over-represented by cDNA sequencing.

The source material was naive CD4+ T cells from blood. This receptor was taken from a man in his thirties or forties with type 1 diabetes. The genes are TRBV7-6 and TRBJ2-1; D gene uncertain. The CDR3 region is CASSFSPNEQFF. The CDR3 DNA reads TGTGCCAGCAGCTTCTCCCCCAATGAGCAGTTCTTC.